The 29 T cell receptor beta chains reported below all come from one sample, sequenced in a study of blood T cell repertoires in COVID-19. The method was immunoSEQ multiplex PCR; TCRdb's version includes in-frame clones alone and lacks a portion of them. The sample yields 350,000 or so clones, roughly 90% seen once. Sequenced: PBMCs or T cells enriched from blood (not recorded which). These receptors all come from a woman in her twenties or thirties who had recovered from COVID-19.

Only one count was recorded for this clone. The chain joins TRBV5-5 to TRBJ2-5; D ambiguous. V was clipped by 2 bases and J by 5 bases, with 10 bases between them. Germline CDR1 SGHKS, CDR2 YYEKEE (reference sequence). The length of the CDR3 is 13 residues. The CDR3 sequence is CASSLGSLETQYF. CDR3 DNA sequence: TGTGCCAGCAGCTTAGGTAGCTTGGAGACCCAGTACTTC.

The rearrangement uses TRBV9 and TRBJ2-1; 11 nucleotides match TRBD2. Germline CDR1 is SGDLS and CDR2 is YYNGEE. V shed 0 bases, J shed 10 bases, and the junction held 0 bases outside the gene matches. There are 13 residues in the CDR3. CDR3 protein: CASSVGLAGEQFF. CDR3 sequence (DNA): TGTGCCAGCAGCGTAGGACTAGCGGGAGAGCAGTTCTTC.

This sequence joins TRBV25-1 and TRBJ2-3, with D possibly matching TRBD2 (6 bases). Per the germline V gene, CDR1 is MGHDK and CDR2 is SYGVNS. The CDR3 spans 13 residues. Trimming took off 6 bases at V and 4 bases at J, with 11 bases between the two ends. This CDR3 is CASSDSGADTQYF. Written as DNA, the CDR3 is TGTGCCAGCAGCGACTCGGGGGCAGATACGCAGTATTTT.

This clone was seen once. The chain recombines TRBV7-3 with TRBJ1-2; 8 positions match TRBD1. In germline, CDR1 is SGHTA, CDR2 FQGTGA. Trimming took 0 bases from V and 8 from J; bases not matched to a gene: 2. This CDR3 spans 13 amino acids. CDR3 region: CASSLTRQGGYTF. CDR3 DNA sequence: TGTGCCAGCAGCTTAACGCGACAGGGGGGCTACACCTTC.

The chain carries TRBV6-2 or TRBV6-3 and TRBJ1-2; TRBD1 matches at 7 bases. V lost 6 bases, J lost 0 bases, and 22 bases stayed unmatched. The CDR3 contains 20 residues. Germline-derived CDR1 and CDR2 are MNHEY and SVGEGT. CDR3 nucleotides: TGTGCCAGCAGCCCGGGACAGCCTTTTGTATCACGCGGTACTAACTATGGCTACACCTTC. This sequence encodes CASSPGQPFVSRGTNYGYTF.

This chain connects TRBV4-2 to TRBJ1-1; TRBD1 is a possible D gene (5 bases). The CDR3 spans 13 residues. Trimming removed 1 base from V and 3 bases from J, with 6 bases in between. Germline V gene sequence: CDR1 LGHNA, CDR2 YNFKEQ. The CDR3 region is CASSQAGDTEAFF. In DNA, the CDR3 is TGTGCCAGCAGCCAAGCGGGGGACACTGAAGCTTTCTTT.

For the CDR3, the DNA is TGTGCCAGCACCTGGGGGAGGAGCTCCTACGAGCAGTACTTC. This translates into CASTWGRSSYEQYF. The rearrangement links TRBV28 to TRBJ2-7, with D tentatively TRBD2 (6 bases). The V gene lost 7 bases and the J gene lost 0 bases, with 13 bases spanning the gap. CDR1 and CDR2 (germline): MDHEN, SYDVKM. The CDR3 consists of 14 residues.

V gene TRBV19 combines with J gene TRBJ1-5; D is unclear. The V gene's germline CDR1 is LNHDA and CDR2 SQIVND (reference sequence). Trimming took 5 bases from V and 3 from J, leaving 17 bases between them. The CDR3 is made up of 16 amino acids. CDR3 in DNA: TGTGCCAGTAGTCCCCTGTGGTTCAGGAACAATCAGCCCCAGCATTTT. It specifies CASSPLWFRNNQPQHF. Full variable domain (missing parts from reference TRBV19 and TRBJ1-5): DGGITQSPKYLFRKEGQNVTLSCEQNLNHDAMYWYRQDPGQGLRLIYYSQIVNDFQKGDIAEGYSVSREKKESFPLTVTSAQKNPTAFYLCASSPLWFRNNQPQHFGDGTRLSIL.

The V and J genes are TRBV5-1 and TRBJ2-1; TRBD2 matches 8 bases. Per germline, CDR1 SGHRS and CDR2 YFSETQ. The CDR3 spans 14 residues. V lost 7 bases to trimming and J lost 8 bases; unmatched junction nucleotides: 11. The CDR3 DNA reads as TGCGCCAGCGGGGGGACTAGTGAAGGGTATGAGCAGTTCTTC. Translating gives CASGGTSEGYEQFF.

In the case of this clone: The sample carries other DNA sequences with the same CDR3. The chain recombines TRBV28 with TRBJ1-2, with D hard to call. The germline CDR1 and CDR2 sequences are MDHEN and SYDVKM. CDR3 size: 12 residues. V gave up 1 base and J gave up 5 bases, with 5 bases separating them. Here the CDR3 reads CASSLSSYGYTF. The CDR3 DNA sequence: TGTGCCAGCAGTTTATCGAGTTATGGCTACACCTTC.

J is TRBJ2-2 and V is TRBV10-3, with a tentative D call TRBD1 (6 bases). CDR1 ENHRY and CDR2 SYGVKD come from the germline V gene. The CDR3 extends over 13 amino acids. The ends were cut back, 10 bases at V and 1 base at J, with 10 bases in the middle. The chain's CDR3 is CATTQGNTGELFF. CDR3 sequence (DNA): TGTGCCACGACACAGGGGAACACCGGGGAGCTGTTTTTT.

The chain recombines TRBV5-4 with TRBJ2-5; tentative D call: TRBD2 (5 bases). The CDR3 has 14 amino acids. V lost 5 bases to trimming and J lost 7 bases, with 18 bases between them. CDR1 is SGHNT and CDR2 is YYREEE in the germline V gene (reference sequence). DNA of the CDR3: TGTGCCAGCAGGCTCGAGACTCAGGCGGGGACCCAGTACTTC. As protein: CASRLETQAGTQYF.

The chain is built from TRBV12-3 or TRBV12-4 and TRBJ2-1, with TRBD1 as a possible D gene (6 bases). This CDR3 region has 12 residues. V shed 8 bases and J shed 3 bases, with 8 bases lying between them. CDR3 DNA sequence: TGTGCCAGCGGACAGCTCTACAATGAGCAGTTCTTC. It encodes CASGQLYNEQFF.

The gene calls are TRBV28 and TRBJ2-1, with TRBD2 as a possible D gene (5 bases). V lost 1 base, J lost 2 bases, and 9 bases lay in between. The V gene's germline CDR1 is MDHEN and CDR2 SYDVKM. This CDR3 is 15 amino acids long. The DNA of the CDR3 is TGTGCCAGCAGTTTATTGGCTAGCCCCTACAATGAGCAGTTCTTC. Protein: CASSLLASPYNEQFF.

The CDR3 bases are TGTGCCAGCTCACCGCGGACAGCCTACGAGCAGTACTTC. Its protein is CASSPRTAYEQYF. V usage is TRBV18 and J usage is TRBJ2-7, with D possibly TRBD1 on 6 matching bases. Germline V gives CDR1 KGHSH, CDR2 LQKENI. The germline V and J ends were trimmed by 3 bases and 2 bases, with 8 bases remaining between them. CDR3 length: 13 amino acids. The full variable domain, in which reference TRBV18 and TRBJ2-7 provide the parts outside the CDR3, is NAGVMQNPRHLVRRRGQEARLRCSPMKGHSHVYWYRQLPEEGLKFMVYLQKENIIDESGMPKERFSAEFPKEGPSILRIQQVVRGDSAAYFCASSPRTAYEQYFGPGTRLTVT.

The rearrangement links TRBV5-1 to TRBJ2-3; TRBD1 agrees at 11 bases. Germline assignment: CDR1 SGHRS and CDR2 YFSETQ. J was trimmed by 4 bases and V by 0 bases; bases with no gene match: 4. The CDR3 covers 16 residues. This chain's CDR3 is CASSLGGQGAADTQYF. The CDR3 coding sequence is TGCGCCAGCAGCTTGGGAGGACAGGGGGCCGCAGATACGCAGTATTTT.

This sequence joins TRBV19 and TRBJ1-2, with a tentative D call TRBD1 (6 bases). Per the germline V gene, CDR1 is LNHDA and CDR2 is SQIVND (reference sequence). The CDR3 extends over 15 amino acids. The V end lost 4 bases, the J end lost 6 bases, and 18 bases lay between the germline ends. DNA for the CDR3: TGTGCCAGTAGTAGATCAGGGGTACCGAAAGATGGCTACACCTTC. As protein: CASSRSGVPKDGYTF.

V is TRBV27 and J is TRBJ2-3, with 8 bases lining up with TRBD2. The germline V gene encodes CDR1 MNHEY and CDR2 SMNVEV (reference sequence). The length of the CDR3 is 16 residues. Trimming removed 1 base from V and 5 bases from J; junction bases left unmatched: 8. In DNA form, the CDR3 reads TGTGCCAGCAGTTTATGGGTCCCGGGAGGGGTAGATACGCAGTATTTT. Amino acid sequence: CASSLWVPGGVDTQYF.

This rearrangement joins TRBV13 to TRBJ2-3; 13 nucleotides agree with TRBD2. Germline CDR1 and CDR2: PRHDT and FYEKMQ (reference sequence). Trimming cost V 0 bases and J 4 bases; bases outside gene matches: 1. The CDR3 extends over 16 amino acids. CDR3 DNA sequence: TGTGCCAGCAGCTTAGGGACTAGCGGGGGGCCAGATACGCAGTATTTT. Its translation: CASSLGTSGGPDTQYF.

V is TRBV21-1 and J is TRBJ1-2; the table assigns TRBD1, which was not confirmed against the DNA. TRBV21-1 is a known pseudogene. This CDR3 comprises 11 residues. This CDR3 reads CARNRDNGYTF. CDR3 bases: TGTGCCAGAAATAGGGACAATGGCTACACCTTC.

V is TRBV27 and J is TRBJ2-7; possible D gene TRBD2, 7 bases. This CDR3 spans 12 amino acids. V lost 8 bases and J 2 bases, leaving 10 bases between the germline ends. Germline assignment: CDR1 MNHEY and CDR2 SMNVEV (reference sequence). Here the CDR3 reads CASRGGAYEQYF. Here the CDR3 DNA reads TGTGCCAGCCGAGGGGGGGCCTACGAGCAGTACTTC.

V usage is TRBV28 and J usage is TRBJ1-5; TRBD1 matches 8 bases. V gave up 3 bases and J gave up 6 bases; unmatched junction bases: 7. This CDR3 region has 15 residues. CDR1 MDHEN and CDR2 SYDVKM come from the germline V gene. CDR3 DNA: TGTGCCAGCAGTTTGGGTGCAGGGGGCTCTCAGCCCCAGCATTTT. This codes for CASSLGAGGSQPQHF.

Of note for this clone: The same CDR3 also results from other DNA sequences found in this sample. The J gene is TRBJ2-7, the V gene TRBV28; 14 bases align to TRBD2. The CDR3 is made up of 16 amino acids. With V trimmed by 1 base and J by 3 bases, 2 bases remained unmatched. CDR1 is MDHEN and CDR2 is SYDVKM in the germline V gene. DNA for the CDR3: TGTGCCAGCAGTTTATCCGGGACTAGCGGGAGCTACGAGCAGTACTTC. It yields the protein CASSLSGTSGSYEQYF.

This clone was seen only once. This chain joins TRBV24-1 and TRBJ2-1; 8 nucleotides agree with TRBD2. The length of the CDR3 is 15 residues. Germline trimming cut 5 bases from V and 2 bases from J; bases unmatched to any gene: 4. CDR1 is KGHDR and CDR2 is SFDVKD in the germline V gene. CDR3: CATSVDSGTYNEQFF. The CDR3 DNA is TGTGCCACCAGTGTCGATAGCGGGACCTACAATGAGCAGTTCTTC.

V is TRBV7-9 and J is TRBJ2-7; D may be TRBD1 (5 bases). V lost 8 bases, J lost 3 bases, and 11 bases lay in between. Germline V gene data show CDR1 as SEHNR and CDR2 as FQNEAQ (reference sequence). The CDR3 consists of 12 residues. CDR3 amino acids: CASSDSSYEQYF. The CDR3 coding sequence is TGTGCCAGCTCCGACAGTAGCTACGAGCAGTACTTC.

CDR3 DNA: TGTGCCAGCAGCTTCACTAGCGGGAGCTCCTACGAGCAGTACTTC. It codes for CASSFTSGSSYEQYF. This chain links TRBV7-2 with TRBJ2-7; the match to TRBD2 covers 11 bases. After removal of 3 bases from V and 0 bases from J, the junction contained 1 base not matched to a gene. Germline CDR1 and CDR2: SGHTA and FQGNSA. The length of the CDR3 is 15 residues.

This clone was detected once. CDR3 in DNA: TGTGCCAGCAGTTCCTTCAGGCTGAACACTGAAGCTTTCTTT. Amino acids: CASSSFRLNTEAFF. The rearrangement joins TRBV28 to TRBJ1-1; D unclear. The V end lost 4 bases, the J end lost 0 bases, and 9 bases lay between the germline ends. Germline V gene lookup returns CDR1 MDHEN and CDR2 SYDVKM. This CDR3 contains 14 residues. Looking up the rest from reference TRBV28 and TRBJ1-1 gives the full variable domain: DVKVTQSSRYLVKRTGEKVFLECVQDMDHENMFWYRQDPGLGLRLIYFSYDVKMKEKGDIPEGYSVSREKKERFSLILESASTNQTSMYLCASSSFRLNTEAFFGQGTRLTVV.

The CDR3, as DNA: TGCGCCAGCAGCCCTAAAGTCGATAGCGGGTCGTACGAGCAGTACTTC. It translates to CASSPKVDSGSYEQYF. This chain connects TRBV4-1 to TRBJ2-7, with 7 bases lining up with TRBD2. The ends lost 4 bases at V and 4 bases at J; junction bases unmatched: 13. Germline CDR1 MGHRA, CDR2 YSYEKL. This CDR3 comprises 16 residues.

Only one count was recorded for this clone. The chain recombines TRBV28 with TRBJ1-2, with D perhaps matching TRBD1 (6 bases). The CDR3 length is 13 residues. V gave up 6 bases and J gave up 4 bases, with 12 bases separating them. Germline assignment: CDR1 MDHEN and CDR2 SYDVKM. The CDR3 loop is CASSLGQLYGYTF. CDR3 nucleotides: TGTGCCAGCAGCCTCGGACAGCTCTATGGCTACACCTTC.